This T cell receptor beta chain emerged from a study of OX40 agonist ivuxolimab in advanced cancers. About the research overall: Dosing consisted of intravenous ivuxolimab at 0.01 to 10 mg/kg every 2 weeks. Melanoma, hepatocellular carcinoma, head and neck or renal cell cancer occurred in dose-escalation patients. Among those enrolled, mean age was 60 years (range roughly 23 to 85) and 75% to 85% were male.

TCRdb's table, derived via immunoSEQ multiplex PCR, lists solely in-frame clones and lacks some. The table includes about 22,000 clones, about four fifths detected once. With 2 bases removed from V and 4 bases from J, the gap between germline ends came to 6 bases. The germline gives CDR1 MNHEY, CDR2 SVGAGI. The CDR3 runs to 13 residues. Study outcomes and limitations: Mean expanded clone counts were higher in CD8+ than CD4+ T cells.

With regard to this clone: Its antigen is undetermined.

This sequence joins TRBV6-5 and TRBJ1-3; D is ambiguous. The TCR comes from an adult with an advanced solid tumor such as melanoma, head and neck, liver or kidney cancer. The specimen comprised CD4+ or CD8+ T cells sorted from blood, sampled in a trial of the OX40 agonist ivuxolimab. The CDR3 nucleotides are TGTGCCAGCAGTTACCGGCTGGGAAACACCATATATTTT. It encodes CASSYRLGNTIYF.